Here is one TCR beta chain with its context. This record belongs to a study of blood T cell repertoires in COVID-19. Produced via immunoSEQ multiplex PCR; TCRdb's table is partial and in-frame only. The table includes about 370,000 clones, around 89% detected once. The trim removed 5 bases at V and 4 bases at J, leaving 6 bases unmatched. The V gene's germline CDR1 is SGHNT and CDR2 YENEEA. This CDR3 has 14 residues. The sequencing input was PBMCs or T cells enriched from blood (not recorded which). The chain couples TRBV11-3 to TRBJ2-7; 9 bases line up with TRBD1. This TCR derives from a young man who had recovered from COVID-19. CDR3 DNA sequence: TGTGCCAGCAGCCACCGGGGACAGGGATACGAGCAGTACTTC. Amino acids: CASSHRGQGYEQYF.